A single sample gave rise to the 16 T cell receptor beta chains below, sequenced in a study of blood T cell repertoires in COVID-19. Sequenced by immunoSEQ multiplex PCR; TCRdb stores in-frame clones only, minus some. The table has tens of thousands of clones, 75% to 90% seen once. Input material: peripheral blood. These receptors originate from a man aged 80 or over with acute or convalescent COVID-19.

The rearrangement links TRBV18 to TRBJ2-3; a weak D match, TRBD2 (6 bases). From germline, CDR1 is KGHSH and CDR2 LQKENI. The CDR3 loop spans 17 amino acids. Between the trimmed V and J ends, which lost 0 bases and 2 bases, there was a span of 15 bases. The CDR3: CASSPPEGYVVTDTQYF. The CDR3 coding sequence is TGTGCCAGCTCACCACCGGAGGGCTACGTAGTCACAGATACGCAGTATTTT. Based on the CDR3 plus reference TRBV18 and TRBJ2-3, the full variable domain is NAGVMQNPRHLVRRRGQEARLRCSPMKGHSHVYWYRQLPEEGLKFMVYLQKENIIDESGMPKERFSAEFPKEGPSILRIQQVVRGDSAAYFCASSPPEGYVVTDTQYFGPGTRLTVL.

The CDR3 is CASSSRAWASDEQFF. CDR3 nucleotides: TGTGCCAGCAGCTCCCGGGCGTGGGCTAGCGATGAGCAGTTCTTC. V is TRBV9 and J is TRBJ2-1; D perhaps matches TRBD2 (6 bases). The CDR3 extends over 15 amino acids. V was shortened by 4 bases and J by 8 bases, with 19 bases between the two germline ends. Germline V gene lookup returns CDR1 SGDLS and CDR2 YYNGEE.

This chain connects TRBV6-6 to TRBJ2-7; D perhaps matches TRBD1 (6 bases). The ends were cut back, 6 bases at V and 2 bases at J, with 11 bases in the middle. CDR1 and CDR2 (germline): MNHNY, SVGAGI (reference sequence). The CDR3 has 13 amino acids. CDR3 nucleotides: TGTGCCAGCAGCCGGGACACTGCCTACGAGCAGTACTTC. Its protein is CASSRDTAYEQYF.

This chain joins TRBV19 and TRBJ2-1; 7 bases map to TRBD1. Trimming removed 3 bases from V and 1 base from J; junction bases left unmatched: 3. Per germline, CDR1 LNHDA and CDR2 SQIVND (reference sequence). This CDR3 comprises 15 residues. In DNA form, the CDR3 reads TGTGCCAGTAGTATGAAGGGACAGTCCTACAATGAGCAGTTCTTC. Residues: CASSMKGQSYNEQFF. Together with reference TRBV19 and TRBJ2-1, the CDR3 gives the full variable domain: DGGITQSPKYLFRKEGQNVTLSCEQNLNHDAMYWYRQDPGQGLRLIYYSQIVNDFQKGDIAEGYSVSREKKESFPLTVTSAQKNPTAFYLCASSMKGQSYNEQFFGPGTRLTVL.

This clone has more than one count but fewer than ten. Other nucleotide sequences from this sample produce the same CDR3. The genes are TRBV5-6 and TRBJ2-7, with 10 bases matching TRBD1. There are 14 residues in the CDR3. The germline gives CDR1 SGHDT, CDR2 YYEEEE. The V segment lost 4 bases and the J segment 3 bases; nucleotides outside the gene matches: 4. In DNA, the CDR3 is TGTGCCAGCAGCCTGGGACAGGGGCGCTACGAGCAGTACTTC. Translated, it gives CASSLGQGRYEQYF.

V and J are TRBV11-2 and TRBJ2-3; 7 bases fit TRBD1. The CDR3 has 16 amino acids. V lost 5 bases and J lost 1; bases outside the gene matches: 9. Germline loops: CDR1 SGHAT, CDR2 FQNNGV. As DNA, the CDR3 is TGTGCCAGCAGCCGAGACGTAGGGACAGGCACAGATACGCAGTATTTT. Translating gives CASSRDVGTGTDTQYF. Filled out from reference TRBV11-2 and TRBJ2-3, the complete variable domain reads EAGVAQSPRYKIIEKRQSVAFWCNPISGHATLYWYQQILGQGPKLLIQFQNNGVVDDSQLPKDRFSAERLKGVDSTLKIQPAKLEDSAVYLCASSRDVGTGTDTQYFGPGTRLTVL.

V gene TRBV6-5 combines with J gene TRBJ1-2; the D gene is possibly TRBD1 (5 bases). This CDR3 spans 13 amino acids. CDR1 is MNHEY, CDR2 SVGAGI, per germline. The V end lost 5 bases, the J end lost 3 bases, and 10 bases lay between the germline ends. The CDR3 DNA follows: TGTGCCAGCAGTAAGGGCAGGGACTATGGCTACACCTTC. Translated, it gives CASSKGRDYGYTF.

This clone was detected only once. V and J are TRBV19 and TRBJ2-1; TRBD1 aligns across 8 bases. The germline V gene has CDR1 LNHDA and CDR2 SQIVND (reference sequence). The CDR3 totals 13 residues. Losses at the gene ends were 8 bases for V and 6 bases for J; bases not matched to a gene: 6. The CDR3 protein is CASWTGSPNEQFF. The DNA for the CDR3 is TGTGCCAGTTGGACAGGGTCCCCCAATGAGCAGTTCTTC. Variable domain in full (rest from reference TRBV19 and TRBJ2-1): DGGITQSPKYLFRKEGQNVTLSCEQNLNHDAMYWYRQDPGQGLRLIYYSQIVNDFQKGDIAEGYSVSREKKESFPLTVTSAQKNPTAFYLCASWTGSPNEQFFGPGTRLTVL.

CDR3 region: CASSLMQGKTEAFF. The CDR3 nucleotides are TGTGCCAGCAGTTTAATGCAGGGGAAGACTGAAGCTTTCTTT. The chain links TRBV27 to TRBJ1-1; weak D call: TRBD1 (6 bases). From germline, CDR1 is MNHEY and CDR2 SMNVEV (reference sequence). The CDR3 runs to 14 residues. V was pared by 2 bases and J by 5 bases, with 12 bases between.

J is TRBJ1-5 and V is TRBV27; 7 bases align to TRBD1. Germline-derived CDR1 and CDR2 are MNHEY and SMNVEV (reference sequence). V dropped 4 bases and J dropped 1; count of bases not matched to a gene: 4. The CDR3 is 15 amino acids. Written as DNA, the CDR3 is TGTGCCAGCAGTTCACCAGGGGGAAGCAATCAGCCCCAGCATTTT. Translated, it gives CASSSPGGSNQPQHF.

The chain employs TRBV11-3 and TRBJ2-1; D remains unclear. Trimming took off 5 bases at V and 4 bases at J, with 9 bases between the two ends. The CDR3 consists of 13 residues. Germline loops: CDR1 SGHNT, CDR2 YENEEA. The DNA for the CDR3 is TGTGCCAGCAGCCTTACAGTGTACAATGAGCAGTTCTTC. This encodes CASSLTVYNEQFF. Combining the CDR3 with reference TRBV11-3 and TRBJ2-1 gives the whole variable domain EAGVVQSPRYKIIEKKQPVAFWCNPISGHNTLYWYLQNLGQGPELLIRYENEEAVDDSQLPKDRFSAERLKGVDSTLKIQPAELGDSAVYLCASSLTVYNEQFFGPGTRLTVL.

The chain employs TRBV19 and TRBJ1-1, with D tentatively TRBD1 (6 bases). The CDR3 covers 18 residues. CDR1 and CDR2 from the germline V gene are LNHDA and SQIVND (reference sequence). Trimming left V 4 bases short and J 1 base short, with 22 bases between. The CDR3 region is CASSSQGIVYRRNTEAFF. In nucleotides, the CDR3 is TGTGCCAGTAGTAGCCAGGGGATTGTGTATAGAAGGAACACTGAAGCTTTCTTT.

The chain couples TRBV3-1 (or the pseudogene TRBV3-2) to TRBJ2-7, with D maybe TRBD2 (6 bases). Trimming removed 0 bases at V and 2 bases at J, with 20 bases between. Looked up from germline, CDR1 is LGHDT and CDR2 is YNNKEL (reference sequence). This CDR3 region has 18 residues. CDR3 protein: CASSQDHPGSGWTYEQYF. CDR3 in DNA: TGTGCCAGCAGCCAAGATCACCCGGGGAGCGGGTGGACCTACGAGCAGTACTTC.

V is TRBV7-2 and J is TRBJ2-1, with a tentative D call TRBD2 (5 bases). Trimming pared 5 bases from V and 6 bases from J, leaving 11 bases between. CDR3 length: 13 residues. The germline CDR1 and CDR2 sequences are SGHTA and FQGNSA. The DNA of the CDR3 is TGTGCCAGCAGCCGAAGTCGGGGCAATGAGCAGTTCTTC. Protein: CASSRSRGNEQFF.

This rearrangement joins TRBV28 to TRBJ2-7, with TRBD1 identical over 8 bases. V gave up 8 bases and J gave up 3 bases; unmatched junction bases: 6. The CDR3 runs to 13 residues. The V gene's germline CDR1 is MDHEN and CDR2 SYDVKM. The CDR3 DNA follows: TGTGCCAGCGGAGGACAGGGTCGCTACGAGCAGTACTTC. This translates into CASGGQGRYEQYF.

The chain employs TRBV5-1 and TRBJ1-1; tentatively, D is TRBD1 (6 bases). Trimming took 0 bases from V and 10 from J, leaving 25 bases between them. CDR1 SGHRS and CDR2 YFSETQ come from the germline V gene. The CDR3 sequence is 17 residues long. The CDR3 region is CASSLAPLGGEVRGAFF. CDR3 in DNA: TGCGCCAGCAGCTTGGCCCCCCTTGGGGGGGAGGTCAGGGGAGCTTTCTTT.